One and the same sample provided the 10 T cell receptor beta chains below, sequenced in a study of early T cells in non-severe SARS-CoV-2 infection. MiXCR was run by TCRdb on the 5' RACE reads, yielding one entry per CDR3 protein. This repertoire shows 55,000 to 75,000 distinct CDR3 sequences, 12% found once; its top ten account for about 1.7%. The sequenced material came from whole blood. Receptors were obtained from an adult who was a healthcare worker with PCR-confirmed SARS-CoV-2 infection or an uninfected control (not recorded which).

This clonotype showed up just a few times. The chain carries TRBV20-1 and TRBJ1-5; the D gene is possibly TRBD1 (6 bases). The CDR3 runs 14 residues. Germline CDR1 DFQATT, CDR2 SNEGSKA (reference sequence). With 6 bases removed from V and 5 bases from J, the gap between germline ends came to 17 bases. The DNA of the CDR3 is TGCAGTGCCAGGGGCGGGACGGGGTATCAGCCCCAGCATTTT. Protein sequence: CSARGGTGYQPQHF.

This clonotype was detected many times. V is TRBV6-2 or TRBV6-3 and J is TRBJ2-1; D is unclear. The CDR3 covers 14 residues. Germline V gives CDR1 MNHEY, CDR2 SVGEGT. Trimming shortened V by 1 base and J by 3 bases, and 7 bases separated the two germline ends. CDR3 coding DNA: TGTGCCAGCAGTTACTTAGTGGACTACAATGAGCAGTTCTTC. This codes for CASSYLVDYNEQFF.

In this sample, this clonotype turned up a few times. The V gene is TRBV12-3 or TRBV12-4, the J gene TRBJ1-3, with TRBD1 identical over 9 bases. The CDR3 has 15 amino acids. V was pared by 2 bases and J by 3 bases, with 2 bases of the junction left unmatched. In DNA form, the CDR3 reads TGTGCCAGCAGTTTACGGGACAGGGTTGGAAACACCATATATTTT. Translated, it gives CASSLRDRVGNTIYF.

The chain carries TRBV29-1 and TRBJ2-7; D possibly uses TRBD1 or TRBD2 (6 bases each). The CDR3 is 14 residues long. The V end was cut by 7 bases, the J end by 2 bases, with 18 bases between. The germline V gene has CDR1 SQVTM and CDR2 ANQGSEA. CDR3: CSALGGLNAYEQYF. CDR3 DNA sequence: TGCAGCGCGCTAGGGGGACTTAACGCCTACGAGCAGTACTTC.

This clonotype appeared many times. V gene TRBV14 combines with J gene TRBJ2-1; 7 bases line up with TRBD2. The germline V gene encodes CDR1 SGHDN and CDR2 FVKESK. The CDR3 is 16 residues long. V lost 1 base, J lost 4 bases, and 7 bases stayed unmatched. CDR3 residues: CASSQVGGGPYNEQFF. In nucleotides, the CDR3 is TGTGCCAGCAGCCAAGTTGGCGGGGGACCTTACAATGAGCAGTTCTTC. Variable domain in full (rest from reference TRBV14 and TRBJ2-1): EAGVTQFPSHSVIEKGQTVTLRCDPISGHDNLYWYRRVMGKEIKFLLHFVKESKQDESGMPNNRFLAERTGGTYSTLKVQPAELEDSGVYFCASSQVGGGPYNEQFFGPGTRLTVL.

This clonotype was observed at least ten times. The V gene is TRBV12-3 or TRBV12-4, the J gene TRBJ2-1, with 8 nucleotides matching TRBD1. CDR3 length: 14 residues. V shed 2 bases and J 4 bases; nucleotides not matched to a gene: 1. The CDR3 reads CASSLRDRYNEQFF. DNA for the CDR3: TGTGCCAGCAGTTTAAGGGACAGGTACAATGAGCAGTTCTTC.

This chain connects TRBV10-3 to TRBJ2-7; D unresolved. CDR3 length: 11 residues. Trimming cost V 10 bases and J 7 bases, with 14 bases left between them. The germline gives CDR1 ENHRY, CDR2 SYGVKD. The CDR3 DNA sequence: TGTGCCACCTGGGATACGACGGAGCAGTACTTC. Protein product: CATWDTTEQYF.

This clonotype was recorded at least ten times. The rearrangement links TRBV19 to TRBJ2-1; D remains ambiguous. Germline CDR1 and CDR2: LNHDA and SQIVND (reference sequence). V lost 5 bases, J lost 3 bases, and 5 bases lay in between. The CDR3 is 12 amino acids. CDR3 protein: CASSPHYNEQFF. The CDR3, as DNA: TGTGCCAGTAGTCCCCACTACAATGAGCAGTTCTTC.

The CDR3 sequence is CACQSGTSTDTQYF. The CDR3 DNA sequence: TGTGCCTGTCAGTCCGGGACCAGCACAGATACGCAGTATTTT. The chain has TRBV30 and TRBJ2-3, with D perhaps assigned TRBD1 or TRBD2 (5 bases each). The CDR3 is 14 amino acids. CDR1 is GTSNPN, CDR2 SVGIG, per germline (reference sequence). V was pared by 6 bases and J by 0 bases, with 13 bases between.

This clonotype was detected a few times. J is TRBJ1-6 and V is TRBV7-3, with 10 bases identical to TRBD1. The V gene's germline CDR1 is SGHTA and CDR2 FQGTGA. With 3 bases clipped from V and 9 bases from J, the junction kept 2 bases outside the gene matches. This CDR3 has 14 amino acids. CDR3 in DNA: TGTGCCAGCAGCTTCCGGGACAGGGGTTCACCCCTCCACTTT. Translation: CASSFRDRGSPLHF.